The clone carrying this T cell receptor (beta chain) was recorded a few times. Its target is not known. This entry belongs to a study of T cells in Graves' hyperthyroidism and ophthalmopathy. Study results and limitations: Ophthalmopathy and stable hyperthyroidism were told apart by a 13 V-J model.

Germline CDR1 reads SQVTM; CDR2 reads ANQGSEA. The V and J ends lost 7 bases and 0 bases respectively, with 10 bases between them. This CDR3 contains 12 residues. Researchers took RNA transcripts and amplified the TCR beta CDR3 regions from them. The TCR CDR3 was amplified in a first-round RT-PCR using the HTBI primer set. TCRdb ran MiXCR on the multiplex PCR reads and lists one entry per CDR3 protein. The sample lists approximately 690,000 distinct CDR3 sequences, 14% seen once, with approximately 12% in the top ten. The sample taken for sequencing was blood. This clonotype was sampled from a woman aged 50 to 65 with Graves' ophthalmopathy. The rearrangement links TRBV29-1 to TRBJ2-7, with D perhaps TRBD2 (6 bases). The CDR3 here is CSGRDGSYEQYF. The CDR3 bases are TGCAGCGGGAGGGACGGCTCCTACGAGCAGTACTTC.